The 10 T cell receptor beta chains presented below share a single source sample, sequenced in a study of T-cell memory formation after mild COVID-19. MiXCR, applied by TCRdb to the 5' RACE reads, yields one record per CDR3 protein. The table lists about 400,000 distinct CDR3 sequences, around a quarter of them singletons, with 10% to 15% in the top ten. Sequenced sample: PBMCs or a T cell subset sorted from them (not recorded which). These receptors all stem from an adult woman who had mild COVID-19 (a few samples of this study predate the infection). Cell type and time point are not known.

The CDR3 reads CASTEGPRQMRNTEAFF. Here the CDR3 DNA reads TGTGCCAGCACCGAGGGACCAAGACAAATGCGGAACACTGAAGCTTTCTTT. The J gene is TRBJ1-1, the V gene TRBV5-6, with D maybe TRBD1 (5 bases). Trimming shortened V by 6 bases and J by 1 base, and 22 bases separated the two germline ends. CDR3 length: 17 amino acids. Germline CDR1 and CDR2: SGHDT and YYEEEE.

The CDR3 region has the DNA TGTGCCACCAGTTCAGCCTTAGGGGATCAGCCCCAGCATTTT. Translated: CATSSALGDQPQHF. The rearrangement links TRBV24-1 to TRBJ1-5, with D tentatively TRBD1 (5 bases). Germline CDR1 and CDR2: KGHDR and SFDVKD. V was trimmed by 6 bases and J by 5 bases, leaving 13 bases between them. The CDR3 runs 14 residues.

This sequence joins TRBV19 and TRBJ1-1; 8 bases agree with TRBD1. V shed 2 bases and J 11 bases; nucleotides not matched to a gene: 10. This CDR3 is built from 14 residues. CDR1 LNHDA and CDR2 SQIVND come from the germline V gene (reference sequence). CDR3 region: CASSIRSGGQGAFF. Here the CDR3 DNA reads TGTGCCAGTAGTATAAGATCAGGGGGCCAGGGGGCTTTCTTT. Together with reference TRBV19 and TRBJ1-1, the CDR3 gives the full variable domain: DGGITQSPKYLFRKEGQNVTLSCEQNLNHDAMYWYRQDPGQGLRLIYYSQIVNDFQKGDIAEGYSVSREKKESFPLTVTSAQKNPTAFYLCASSIRSGGQGAFFGQGTRLTVV.

This clonotype turned up a few times. The gene calls are TRBV12-3 or TRBV12-4 and TRBJ1-5; 7 bases fit TRBD1. This CDR3 region has 15 residues. The V and J ends lost 5 bases and 7 bases, in that order; junction bases with no gene match: 11. CDR3: CASSPNRGKGQPQHF. For the CDR3, the DNA is TGTGCCAGCAGTCCAAACAGGGGAAAGGGCCAGCCCCAGCATTTT.

The chain uses TRBV4-1 and TRBJ1-5; no reliable D call. The CDR3 spans 15 residues. Germline CDR1 MGHRA, CDR2 YSYEKL. Trimming cost V 1 base and J 7 bases, with 14 bases left between them. The CDR3 protein is CASSQGRRSRQPQHF. The CDR3 DNA follows: TGCGCCAGCAGCCAAGGACGCAGGTCTAGGCAGCCCCAGCATTTT.

The rearrangement uses TRBV5-4 and TRBJ2-3; TRBD2 aligns across 10 bases. The CDR3 is 15 amino acids. CDR1 and CDR2 (germline): SGHNT, YYREEE (reference sequence). The J segment lost 2 bases and the V segment lost 1 base, leaving 1 base of the junction unmatched. This CDR3 is CASSLTSGDTDTQYF. CDR3 DNA sequence: TGTGCCAGCAGCTTGACTAGCGGGGACACAGATACGCAGTATTTT.

The genes are TRBV9 and TRBJ2-1; unclear D gene. V lost 0 bases and J lost 2, with 9 bases in between. CDR3 size: 15 residues. The germline gives CDR1 SGDLS, CDR2 YYNGEE. CDR3 amino acids: CASSVGRLTYNEQFF. Here the CDR3 DNA reads TGTGCCAGCAGCGTAGGAAGACTCACCTACAATGAGCAGTTCTTC.

This clonotype was observed a few times. The chain links TRBV7-9 to TRBJ2-4; D not certain. Per germline, CDR1 SEHNR and CDR2 FQNEAQ (reference sequence). This CDR3 contains 13 residues. V was clipped by 0 bases and J by 8 bases, with 8 bases between them. This chain's CDR3 is CASSLASLHIQYF. CDR3 DNA sequence: TGTGCCAGCAGCTTAGCCAGCTTACACATTCAGTACTTC.

This rearrangement joins TRBV10-3 to TRBJ1-3, with D unresolved. CDR3 length: 17 residues. Germline V gene data show CDR1 as ENHRY and CDR2 as SYGVKD. The V end lost 2 bases, the J end lost 0 bases, and 14 bases lay between the germline ends. The CDR3 sequence: CAISERASTDSGNTIYF. The DNA for the CDR3 is TGTGCCATCAGTGAGCGCGCATCAACCGACTCTGGAAACACCATATATTTT.

V is TRBV4-2 and J is TRBJ1-4, with a tentative D call TRBD1 (6 bases). The CDR3 consists of 16 residues. Germline assignment: CDR1 LGHNA and CDR2 YNFKEQ. The V gene lost 0 bases and the J gene lost 7 bases, with 15 bases spanning the gap. The CDR3 region is CASSQEGAMGGEKLFF. The CDR3, as DNA: TGTGCCAGCAGCCAAGAGGGGGCCATGGGGGGTGAAAAACTGTTTTTT.